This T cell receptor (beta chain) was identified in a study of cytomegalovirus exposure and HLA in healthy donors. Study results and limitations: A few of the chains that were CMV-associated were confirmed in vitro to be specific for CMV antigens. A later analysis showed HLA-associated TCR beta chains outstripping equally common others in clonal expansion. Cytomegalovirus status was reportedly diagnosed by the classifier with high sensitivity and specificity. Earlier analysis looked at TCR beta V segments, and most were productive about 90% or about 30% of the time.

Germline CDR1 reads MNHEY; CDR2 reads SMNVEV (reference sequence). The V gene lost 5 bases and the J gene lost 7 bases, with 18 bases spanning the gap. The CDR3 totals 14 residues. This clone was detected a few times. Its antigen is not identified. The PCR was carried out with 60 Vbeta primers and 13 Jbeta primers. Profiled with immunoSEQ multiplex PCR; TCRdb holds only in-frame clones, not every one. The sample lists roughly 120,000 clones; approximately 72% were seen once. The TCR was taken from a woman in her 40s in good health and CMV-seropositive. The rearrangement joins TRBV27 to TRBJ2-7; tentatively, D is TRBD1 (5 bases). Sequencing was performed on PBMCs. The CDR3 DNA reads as TGTGCCAGCAGTGGCAGCCCCGCTTGGACAGAGCAGTACTTC. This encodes CASSGSPAWTEQYF.